This is a list of T cell receptor beta chains from one sample in a study of OX40 agonist ivuxolimab in advanced cancers. This table comes from immunoSEQ multiplex PCR, and its TCRdb copy is limited to in-frame clones, with some not included. The table has over 50,000 clones, about 88% seen once. Sequences were derived from CD4+ or CD8+ T cells sorted from blood, sampled in a trial of the OX40 agonist ivuxolimab. The source is an adult with an advanced solid tumor such as melanoma, head and neck, liver or kidney cancer. The CDR3 runs from the conserved cysteine through the conserved F or W. The D gene is left open where the match is weak. Size is stated for part of the rows, as once, few or many counts, or as a class when the clone is expanded.

abundance,v_gene,j_gene,d_gene,CDR3aa,CDR3nt
NA,TRBV2,TRBJ2-3,NA,CASSITGDTQYF,TGTGCCAGCAGTATAACGGGAGATACGCAGTATTTT
NA,TRBV7-3,TRBJ2-2,NA,CASNAAQGTGELFF,TGTGCCAGCAACGCTGCCCAGGGTACCGGGGAGCTGTTTTTT
NA,TRBV2,TRBJ1-1,NA,CASRGSLNTEAFF,TGTGCCAGCAGAGGGTCCTTGAACACTGAAGCTTTCTTT
NA,TRBV6-5,TRBJ1-3,TRBD1,CASRTGGGNTIYF,TGTGCCAGCAGGACAGGGGGTGGAAACACCATATATTTT
once,TRBV9,TRBJ2-7,TRBD1,CASSPSGQGSHEQYF,TGTGCCAGCAGCCCCTCGGGACAGGGGTCCCACGAGCAGTACTTC
NA,TRBV28,TRBJ1-2,TRBD1,CASSSGQDYGYTF,TGTGCCAGCAGTTCCGGACAGGACTATGGCTACACCTTC
NA,TRBV28,TRBJ1-3,NA,CASWGPTTSGNTIYF,TGTGCCAGCTGGGGACCGACAACCTCTGGAAACACCATATATTTT
NA,TRBV10-1,TRBJ2-1,TRBD2,CASSEATSGSLDEQFF,TGCGCCAGCAGTGAGGCGACTAGCGGGAGTCTGGATGAGCAGTTCTTC
NA,TRBV5-4,TRBJ2-1,NA,CASSLVGSQNEQFF,TGTGCCAGCAGCTTGGTCGGGAGCCAGAATGAGCAGTTCTTC
NA,TRBV9,TRBJ2-5,NA,CASSPRGNQETQYF,TGTGCCAGCAGCCCCCGCGGAAACCAAGAGACCCAGTACTTC
NA,TRBV6-5,TRBJ2-7,NA,CASSYERRGYEQYF,TGTGCCAGCAGTTACGAGAGGCGGGGCTACGAGCAGTACTTC
once,TRBV27,TRBJ1-5,TRBD1,CASSLQGAVSNQPQHF,TGTGCCAGCAGTTTACAGGGGGCCGTTAGCAATCAGCCCCAGCATTTT
NA,TRBV29-1,TRBJ2-3,NA,CSIDSGTQYF,TGCAGCATTGACTCGGGTACGCAGTATTTT
NA,TRBV7-9,TRBJ1-1,TRBD1,CASSYDRVTEAFF,TGTGCCAGCAGTTACGACAGGGTCACTGAAGCTTTCTTT
NA,TRBV21-1,TRBJ2-7,NA,CASSRFKRAETAYEQYF,TGTGCCAGCAGCCGATTCAAAAGGGCCGAGACAGCCTACGAGCAGTACTTC
NA,TRBV7-9,TRBJ1-5,NA,CASSYGGANSNQPQHF,TGTGCCAGCAGTTATGGGGGAGCTAATAGCAATCAGCCCCAGCATTTT
NA,TRBV6-6,TRBJ1-5,NA,CASTGQGDQPQHF,TGTGCCAGCACCGGCCAAGGCGATCAGCCCCAGCATTTT
once,TRBV6-1,TRBJ1-4,NA,CASTGEKLFF,TGTGCCAGCACTGGTGAAAAACTGTTTTTT
NA,TRBV18,TRBJ2-3,NA,CASSPSAGVDTQYF,TGTGCCAGCTCACCATCGGCAGGTGTAGATACGCAGTATTTT
NA,TRBV5-4,TRBJ1-2,NA,CASSLALAYGYTF,TGTGCCAGCAGCTTGGCTTTGGCCTATGGCTACACCTTC
NA,TRBV11-3,TRBJ2-5,NA,CASSLSFQETQYF,TGTGCCAGCAGCTTGAGTTTCCAAGAGACCCAGTACTTC
NA,TRBV7-8,TRBJ2-2,NA,CASSFLLGEALNTGELFF,TGTGCCAGCAGCTTCCTCCTTGGGGAGGCCCTGAACACCGGGGAGCTGTTTTTT